A single sample is the source of the 19 T cell receptor beta chains below, sequenced in a study of T cells after yellow fever vaccination. TCRdb re-derived calls from the 5' RACE reads in MiXCR, one entry per CDR3 protein. The table records hundreds of thousands of distinct CDR3 sequences, about 12% of them present only once. The sequencing used PBMCs, collected on the day of the yellow fever booster vaccination. The source of these receptors is a man aged 30 to 45 who received the YFV17D yellow fever vaccine.

This clonotype has just a few counts. V gene TRBV7-3 combines with J gene TRBJ2-2; TRBD1 matches 11 bases. The germline V gene encodes CDR1 SGHTA and CDR2 FQGTGA. This CDR3 region has 18 residues. V lost 4 bases and J lost 0; bases outside the gene matches: 7. The CDR3 is CASSYLGGQGANTGELFF. CDR3 DNA: TGTGCCAGCAGCTATCTGGGGGGACAGGGGGCGAACACCGGGGAGCTGTTTTTT.

The chain employs TRBV9 and TRBJ2-5; D gene ambiguous. The CDR3 extends over 17 amino acids. Germline-derived CDR1 and CDR2 are SGDLS and YYNGEE. V was pared by 0 bases and J by 0 bases, with 15 bases between. The CDR3: CASSVGIWVEYQETQYF. CDR3 nucleotide sequence: TGTGCCAGCAGCGTAGGAATTTGGGTCGAGTACCAAGAGACCCAGTACTTC.

The genes are TRBV4-1 and TRBJ2-7; 10 bases fit TRBD2. Germline lookup yields CDR1 MGHRA and CDR2 YSYEKL. V lost 1 base, J lost 4 bases, and 7 bases stayed unmatched. This CDR3 has 16 residues. The DNA of the CDR3 is TGCGCCAGCAGCCAAGTCTCGACTAGCGGGTTATACGAGCAGTACTTC. Protein product: CASSQVSTSGLYEQYF.

The table lists this clonotype with a few counts. This CDR3 reads CASSRGGFEKLFF. The CDR3 DNA sequence: TGTGCCAGCAGCCGTGGGGGTTTTGAAAAACTGTTTTTT. The chain couples TRBV13 to TRBJ1-4, with D maybe TRBD1 (5 bases). The CDR3 spans 13 residues. V was trimmed by 5 bases and J by 7 bases, leaving 11 bases between them. The germline CDR1 and CDR2 sequences are PRHDT and FYEKMQ (reference sequence).

The table lists this clonotype with a few counts. This chain uses TRBV7-8 with TRBJ2-2, with D uncertain. V gave up 5 bases and J gave up 7 bases, with 23 bases separating them. From germline, CDR1 is SGHVS and CDR2 FQNEAQ. The CDR3 is 17 amino acids. The chain's CDR3 is CASSLFPVSQFDGELFF. Written as DNA, the CDR3 is TGTGCCAGCAGCCTATTCCCCGTTTCCCAGTTCGACGGGGAGCTGTTTTTT.

This clonotype was seen a few times. The J gene is TRBJ2-1, the V gene TRBV11-2; D unresolved. Germline lookup yields CDR1 SGHAT and CDR2 FQNNGV. The CDR3 consists of 13 residues. V gave up 0 bases and J gave up 14 bases, with 14 bases separating them. The CDR3 sequence: CASSLESRSSKFF. Here the CDR3 DNA reads TGTGCCAGCAGCTTAGAATCGAGAAGCAGTAAGTTCTTC.

This clonotype was counted a few times. The chain employs TRBV20-1 and TRBJ2-7; 9 nucleotides match TRBD2. The CDR3 runs 15 residues. V lost 5 bases to trimming and J lost 6 bases; unmatched junction nucleotides: 14. Germline V CDR1 and CDR2: DFQATT, SNEGSKA (reference sequence). The CDR3 bases are TGCAGTGCTGGGGGGGTTAGCGGGAGTTCCATCGAGCAGTACTTC. Amino acids: CSAGGVSGSSIEQYF.

This clonotype was seen many times. The chain links TRBV11-1 to TRBJ2-1; 8 nucleotides agree with TRBD2. This CDR3 is built from 18 residues. Germline V CDR1 and CDR2: SGHAT, FQDESV (reference sequence). The ends lost 5 bases at V and 5 bases at J; junction bases unmatched: 17. The CDR3 is CASSPWVASGSSNNEQFF. DNA of the CDR3: TGTGCCAGCAGCCCGTGGGTGGCGAGCGGGAGTAGCAACAATGAGCAGTTCTTC.

The V and J genes are TRBV27 and TRBJ2-7, with TRBD2 matching 13 bases. CDR1 is MNHEY, CDR2 SMNVEV, per germline (reference sequence). This CDR3 contains 14 residues. With V trimmed by 6 bases and J by 3 bases, 2 bases remained unmatched. In DNA, the CDR3 is TGTGCCAGCAGGAGACTAGCGGGAGGCTACGAGCAGTACTTC. As protein: CASRRLAGGYEQYF.

This clonotype was recorded a few times. This sequence joins TRBV5-1 and TRBJ2-6; 9 bases align to TRBD1. The CDR3 covers 18 residues. The germline CDR1 and CDR2 sequences are SGHRS and YFSETQ. V gave up 0 bases and J gave up 0 bases; unmatched junction bases: 4. The CDR3 DNA is TGCGCCAGCAGCTTGGAAGGGACAGGGTTCTCTGGGGCCAACGTCCTGACTTTC. It is translated as CASSLEGTGFSGANVLTF. Complete variable domain (other parts from reference TRBV5-1 and TRBJ2-6): KAGVTQTPRYLIKTRGQQVTLSCSPISGHRSVSWYQQTPGQGLQFLFEYFSETQRNKGNFPGRFSGRQFSNSRSEMNVSTLELGDSALYLCASSLEGTGFSGANVLTFGAGSRLTVL.

There are many counts of this clonotype. The genes are TRBV5-1 and TRBJ2-5, with 8 bases matching TRBD2. J lost 4 bases, V lost 4 bases, and 6 bases had no gene match. This CDR3 comprises 14 residues. From germline, CDR1 is SGHRS and CDR2 YFSETQ. CDR3 nucleotides: TGCGCCAGCAGCCCAGGGACTAGAGGAGAGACCCAGTACTTC. Encoded protein: CASSPGTRGETQYF.

CDR3 nucleotide sequence: TGTGCCAGCTCACCTTTATCCGGGAGGGCCGGCGAGCAGTACTTC. Protein product: CASSPLSGRAGEQYF. This chain joins TRBV18 and TRBJ2-7; 8 bases align to TRBD2. CDR3 length: 15 residues. V trimming: 3 bases; J trimming: 6 bases; junction bases outside the gene matches: 10. The germline V gene encodes CDR1 KGHSH and CDR2 LQKENI.

The chain links TRBV3-1 to TRBJ2-7; 10 nucleotides align to TRBD2. The CDR3 is 15 residues long. J lost 4 bases, V lost 3 bases, and 6 bases had no gene match. CDR1 is LGHDT and CDR2 is YNNKEL in the germline V gene (reference sequence). CDR3 coding DNA: TGTGCCAGCAGCCACGGGACTAGCGTCCTTTACGAGCAGTACTTC. It encodes CASSHGTSVLYEQYF.

This clonotype came up a few times. A junction boundary mismatches the germline segment, possibly from a read error. The chain employs TRBV7-8 and TRBJ2-7; 8 bases are a match to TRBD1. Germline CDR1 SGHVS, CDR2 FQNEAQ. CDR3 size: 14 residues. Written as DNA, the CDR3 is TGTGCCAGCAGCACCCGCCCGGACAGGGCTTTGTTCCGATTC. This codes for CASSTRPDRALFRF.

The chain carries TRBV6-5 and TRBJ2-7; 11 bases align to TRBD2. Germline CDR1 MNHEY, CDR2 SVGAGI. The CDR3 has 17 residues. Losses at the gene ends were 0 bases for V and 2 bases for J; bases not matched to a gene: 6. The CDR3 region has the DNA TGTGCCAGCAGTTACTCGCTGACTAGCGGGACGCCCTACGAGCAGTACTTC. Encoded protein: CASSYSLTSGTPYEQYF.

The V gene is TRBV20-1, the J gene TRBJ2-3, with D tentatively TRBD1 (5 bases). The CDR3 contains 12 residues. Trimming removed 0 bases from V and 10 bases from J, with 11 bases in between. CDR1 is DFQATT, CDR2 SNEGSKA, per germline (reference sequence). The CDR3 bases are TGCAGTGCTAGAGATAATAAGGGGCCGCAGTATTTT. As protein: CSARDNKGPQYF.

The chain carries TRBV25-1 and TRBJ2-6; 7 nucleotides line up with TRBD1. Germline V gene data show CDR1 as MGHDK and CDR2 as SYGVNS. This CDR3 is 15 amino acids long. V trimming: 5 bases; J trimming: 4 bases; junction bases outside the gene matches: 5. The CDR3 reads CASSPEGQGANVLTF. In nucleotides, the CDR3 is TGTGCCAGCAGTCCTGAGGGACAGGGGGCCAACGTCCTGACTTTC. Together with reference TRBV25-1 and TRBJ2-6, the CDR3 gives the full variable domain: EADIYQTPRYLVIGTGKKITLECSQTMGHDKMYWYQQDPGMELHLIHYSYGVNSTEKGDLSSESTVSRIRTEHFPLTLESARPSHTSQYLCASSPEGQGANVLTFGAGSRLTVL.

This clonotype appeared a few times. V and J are TRBV20-1 and TRBJ2-5; D is perhaps TRBD2 (5 bases). Germline CDR1 is DFQATT and CDR2 is SNEGSKA (reference sequence). V lost 5 bases and J 5 bases, leaving 21 bases between the germline ends. This CDR3 is built from 15 residues. The CDR3 reads CSAPETGWLRETQYF. The CDR3 DNA reads TGCAGTGCTCCAGAGACGGGATGGCTCCGGGAGACCCAGTACTTC.

V is TRBV20-1 and J is TRBJ2-5, with 7 bases fitting TRBD2. The CDR3 has 13 amino acids. With V trimmed by 6 bases and J by 3 bases, 7 bases remained unmatched. CDR1 is DFQATT and CDR2 is SNEGSKA in the germline V gene (reference sequence). CDR3 in DNA: TGCAGTGCGGCGCGGGGGTTTGAAGAGACCCAGTACTTC. It is translated as CSAARGFEETQYF.